The 30 T cell receptor beta chains below were found in one sample sequenced in a study of OX40 agonist ivuxolimab in advanced cancers. This table comes from immunoSEQ multiplex PCR, and its TCRdb copy is limited to in-frame clones, with some not included. The sample has 35,000 or so clones; 82% are singletons. The source was CD4+ or CD8+ T cells sorted from blood, collected in a trial of the OX40 agonist ivuxolimab. Receptor source: an adult with an advanced solid tumor such as melanoma, head and neck, liver or kidney cancer.

This chain joins TRBV7-2 and TRBJ2-2, with D maybe TRBD2 (6 bases). Germline values: CDR1 SGHTA, CDR2 FQGNSA. CDR3 length equals 15 residues. V dropped 5 bases and J dropped 6 bases, with 16 bases sitting between them. CDR3: CASSARLVPSGELFF. In nucleotides, the CDR3 is TGTGCCAGCAGCGCGAGACTAGTCCCGTCCGGGGAGCTGTTTTTT.

This clone was seen a handful of times. The rearrangement links TRBV7-2 to TRBJ2-1; unclear D gene. Trimming cost V 1 base and J 2 bases, with 6 bases left between them. This CDR3 has 14 residues. CDR1 and CDR2 (germline): SGHTA, FQGNSA. CDR3 in amino acids: CASSLVLAYNEQFF. CDR3 in DNA: TGTGCCAGCAGCTTAGTGCTAGCCTACAATGAGCAGTTCTTC.

A single count supports this clone. The chain combines TRBV9 with TRBJ2-3, with D perhaps matching TRBD2 (8 bases). The CDR3 length is 15 residues. Trimming took 3 bases from V and 4 from J, leaving 15 bases between them. Per germline, CDR1 SGDLS and CDR2 YYNGEE. CDR3 loop: CASSAAGGQADTQYF. CDR3 bases: TGTGCCAGCAGCGCCGCGGGAGGACAGGCAGATACGCAGTATTTT.

This chain uses TRBV14 with TRBJ2-1; possible D gene TRBD2, 6 bases. CDR3 size: 16 residues. The V gene lost 6 bases and the J gene lost 5 bases, with 20 bases spanning the gap. Germline CDR1 reads SGHDN; CDR2 reads FVKESK. The CDR3: CASSRSRGLRNNEQFF. CDR3 coding DNA: TGTGCCAGCAGTAGGTCGCGGGGCCTTCGGAACAATGAGCAGTTCTTC.

Only a few counts were recorded for this clone. The chain uses TRBV29-1 and TRBJ1-1, with 8 positions matching TRBD1. This CDR3 has 15 residues. Germline V gene sequence: CDR1 SQVTM, CDR2 ANQGSEA. J lost 0 bases, V lost 7 bases, and 10 bases had no gene match. The CDR3: CSGRLHRGMNTEAFF. Written as DNA, the CDR3 is TGCAGCGGACGACTGCACAGGGGGATGAACACTGAAGCTTTCTTT.

The chain recombines TRBV7-8 with TRBJ1-4, with 8 nucleotides matching TRBD1. Trimming at V came to 5 bases and at J to 7 bases, leaving 9 bases not matched to a gene. This CDR3 contains 15 residues. CDR1 is SGHVS, CDR2 FQNEAQ, per germline. DNA for the CDR3: TGTGCCAGCAGCCTTAGGACAGGGATCACTGAAAAACTGTTTTTT. Translated, it gives CASSLRTGITEKLFF. Complete variable domain (other parts from reference TRBV7-8 and TRBJ1-4): GAGVSQSPRYKVAKRGQDVALRCDPISGHVSLFWYQQALGQGPEFLTYFQNEAQLDKSGLPSDRFFAERPEGSVSTLKIQRTQQEDSAVYLCASSLRTGITEKLFFGSGTQLSVL.

The CDR3, as DNA: TGTGCCAGCAGTGAGTTTGCCAAAAACATTCAGTACTTC. This translates into CASSEFAKNIQYF. The chain is built from TRBV7-8 and TRBJ2-4, with D uncertain. Germline V lookup: CDR1 SGHVS, CDR2 FQNEAQ. With 6 bases removed from V and 1 base from J, the gap between germline ends came to 7 bases. This CDR3 spans 13 amino acids.

The chain links TRBV7-2 to TRBJ1-5, with 12 bases aligning to TRBD1. Unmatched junction bases numbered 6, after V lost 2 bases and J lost 7 bases. Germline V gives CDR1 SGHTA, CDR2 FQGNSA. The CDR3 is 16 residues long. Here the CDR3 DNA reads TGTGCCAGCAGCTTATTGGGGACAGGGGGCGAACAGCCCCAGCATTTT. It translates to CASSLLGTGGEQPQHF.

The V gene is TRBV19, the J gene TRBJ1-6, with a tentative D call TRBD1 (5 bases). Germline V gene data show CDR1 as LNHDA and CDR2 as SQIVND (reference sequence). The V end lost 9 bases, the J end lost 0 bases, and 9 bases lay between the germline ends. The CDR3 totals 14 residues. The CDR3 sequence is CASHDSSYNSPLHF. CDR3 DNA sequence: TGTGCCAGCCACGACAGCTCCTATAATTCACCCCTCCACTTT.

DNA of the CDR3: TGTGCCAGCTCGGGGACAGGAGGCTACGAGCAGTACTTC. Translation: CASSGTGGYEQYF. The chain has TRBV18 and TRBJ2-7, with TRBD1 identical over 8 bases. The CDR3 loop spans 13 amino acids. CDR1 and CDR2 (germline): KGHSH, LQKENI. J was trimmed by 3 bases and V by 6 bases; bases with no gene match: 4.

The J gene is TRBJ1-1, the V gene TRBV7-6, with no clear D. Germline CDR1 reads SGHVS; CDR2 reads FNYEAQ. CDR3 length: 14 residues. V lost 5 bases and J 7 bases, leaving 17 bases between the germline ends. The CDR3 is CASSPPGRRYEAFF. The CDR3 region has the DNA TGTGCCAGCAGCCCACCCGGCAGGCGATATGAAGCTTTCTTT.

This chain links TRBV27 with TRBJ1-2; TRBD1 matches at 9 bases. The trim removed 0 bases at V and 4 bases at J, leaving 0 bases unmatched. The germline CDR1 and CDR2 sequences are MNHEY and SMNVEV (reference sequence). CDR3 length: 14 amino acids. The CDR3 loop reads CASSLSTGGYGYTF. The CDR3, as DNA: TGTGCCAGCAGTTTATCGACAGGGGGCTATGGCTACACCTTC.

The sample holds a few counts of this clone. The V gene is TRBV4-1, the J gene TRBJ1-6, with D perhaps matching TRBD1 (6 bases). Germline loops: CDR1 MGHRA, CDR2 YSYEKL. Trimming pared 0 bases from V and 11 bases from J, leaving 20 bases between. There are 17 residues in the CDR3. The CDR3 nucleotides are TGCGCCAGCAGCCAAGATCGGGGGGCTCGGGGCGAAGCACCCCTCCACTTT. It yields the protein CASSQDRGARGEAPLHF.

This clone counts as medium-sized. The rearrangement uses TRBV10-2 and TRBJ2-3, with D tentatively TRBD1 or TRBD2 (6 bases each). Germline CDR1 WSHSY, CDR2 SAAADI. The V and J ends lost 4 bases and 2 bases respectively, with 10 bases between them. The CDR3 spans 14 residues. The DNA for the CDR3 is TGCGCCAGCAGTGGTCGGGGGCCCACAGATACGCAGTATTTT. Protein sequence: CASSGRGPTDTQYF.

This sequence joins TRBV5-1 and TRBJ1-1; 7 bases are a match to TRBD1. CDR1 is SGHRS and CDR2 is YFSETQ in the germline V gene. Trimming at V came to 2 bases and at J to 2 bases, leaving 3 bases not matched to a gene. The CDR3 contains 14 residues. The CDR3 DNA follows: TGCGCCAGCAGCTTAAGGGGGCTAAACACTGAAGCTTTCTTT. Its protein is CASSLRGLNTEAFF.

About this clone itself: Germline and junction disagree at one end, which may indicate a read error. The J gene is TRBJ1-3, the V gene TRBV7-2; 9 nucleotides line up with TRBD1. This CDR3 contains 13 residues. CDR1 and CDR2 from the germline V gene are SGHTA and FQGNSA. This CDR3 is CASSSGTGLSVFF. For the CDR3, the DNA is TGTGCCAGCAGCTCCGGGACAGGGTTAAGTGTTTTTTTT.

The genes are TRBV7-2 and TRBJ2-1; 12 nucleotides align to TRBD2. V shed 5 bases, J shed 9 bases, and the junction held 5 bases outside the gene matches. CDR3 length: 14 amino acids. Germline V gene lookup returns CDR1 SGHTA and CDR2 FQGNSA. The CDR3 DNA follows: TGTGCCAGCAGCCTCCGACTAGCGGGGGCTGAGCAGTTCTTC. Residues: CASSLRLAGAEQFF.

This clone was observed a few times. The chain carries TRBV6-6 and TRBJ1-4, with a tentative D call TRBD1 (6 bases). The V and J ends lost 6 bases and 0 bases respectively, with 8 bases between them. This CDR3 spans 14 amino acids. The V gene's germline CDR1 is MNHNY and CDR2 SVGAGI (reference sequence). In DNA, the CDR3 is TGTGCCAGCAGAGGGGGGGCAACTAATGAAAAACTGTTTTTT. Its protein product is CASRGGATNEKLFF.

This clone was recorded only once. V gene TRBV7-9 combines with J gene TRBJ2-7; TRBD1 agrees at 8 bases. Germline V gene lookup returns CDR1 SEHNR and CDR2 FQNEAQ (reference sequence). V dropped 5 bases and J dropped 2; count of bases not matched to a gene: 8. The CDR3 contains 15 residues. The CDR3 nucleotides are TGTGCCAGCAGCGGAAGGACAGGGCGAGCCTACGAGCAGTACTTC. Encoded protein: CASSGRTGRAYEQYF.

V is TRBV7-2 and J is TRBJ2-1; the D gene is possibly TRBD2 (6 bases). Germline-derived CDR1 and CDR2 are SGHTA and FQGNSA. V was shortened by 6 bases and J by 7 bases, with 25 bases between the two germline ends. This CDR3 has 17 residues. As DNA, the CDR3 is TGTGCCAGCAGAGTCAGCCTGAGGGACTCCCCTAGAAATGAGCAGTTCTTC. Protein product: CASRVSLRDSPRNEQFF. The full variable domain, in which reference TRBV7-2 and TRBJ2-1 provide the parts outside the CDR3, is GAGVSQSPSNKVTEKGKDVELRCDPISGHTALYWYRQSLGQGLEFLIYFQGNSAPDKSGLPSDRFSAERTGGSVSTLTIQRTQQEDSAVYLCASRVSLRDSPRNEQFFGPGTRLTVL.

Written as DNA, the CDR3 is TGTGCCAGCAGCCCCGGCCGCCAGGCTCAGGGCAATCAGCCCCAGCATTTT. This codes for CASSPGRQAQGNQPQHF. The chain employs TRBV5-8 and TRBJ1-5; no definite D call. CDR3 size: 17 residues. V was trimmed by 4 bases and J by 2 bases, leaving 19 bases between them. The germline gives CDR1 SGHTS, CDR2 YDEGEE.

The chain is built from TRBV15 and TRBJ1-1, with 8 bases aligning to TRBD1. V gave up 6 bases and J gave up 6 bases; unmatched junction bases: 6. The length of the CDR3 is 13 residues. Germline V gene lookup returns CDR1 LNHNV and CDR2 YYDKDF (reference sequence). CDR3 residues: CATRRTGRAEAFF. CDR3 DNA sequence: TGTGCCACCAGAAGGACAGGGAGGGCTGAAGCTTTCTTT.

The chain employs TRBV9 and TRBJ1-1; 9 bases agree with TRBD1. V was pared by 7 bases and J by 1 base, with 8 bases of the junction left unmatched. Looked up from germline, CDR1 is SGDLS and CDR2 is YYNGEE. The CDR3 extends over 15 amino acids. The CDR3 bases are TGTGCCAGCCGACAGGGGGTTTATGCGAACACTGAAGCTTTCTTT. Its translation is CASRQGVYANTEAFF.

This chain uses TRBV4-2 with TRBJ2-5, with 7 positions matching TRBD2. Germline V gives CDR1 LGHNA, CDR2 YNFKEQ. The CDR3 has 14 amino acids. The ends lost 0 bases at V and 5 bases at J; junction bases unmatched: 3. As DNA, the CDR3 is TGTGCCAGCAGCCAAGATTTGGGGGGGGAGACCCAGTACTTC. Translation gives CASSQDLGGETQYF.

The CDR3: CASSLTGGYTEAFF. CDR3 coding DNA: TGTGCCAGCAGCTTGACAGGGGGGTACACTGAAGCTTTCTTT. The rearrangement joins TRBV7-2 to TRBJ1-1; 9 bases align to TRBD1. This CDR3 is 14 amino acids long. CDR1 and CDR2 from the germline V gene are SGHTA and FQGNSA. Unmatched junction bases numbered 2, after V lost 3 bases and J lost 3 bases.

This chain links TRBV25-1 with TRBJ2-2, with no clear D. Per germline, CDR1 MGHDK and CDR2 SYGVNS. Trimming took 10 bases from V and 3 from J, leaving 12 bases between them. The CDR3 extends over 13 amino acids. Here the CDR3 DNA reads TGTGCCACTCTGGACGGCTACACCGGGGAGCTGTTTTTT. It codes for CATLDGYTGELFF. Full variable domain (rest looked up from reference TRBV25-1 and TRBJ2-2): EADIYQTPRYLVIGTGKKITLECSQTMGHDKMYWYQQDPGMELHLIHYSYGVNSTEKGDLSSESTVSRIRTEHFPLTLESARPSHTSQYLCATLDGYTGELFFGEGSRLTVL.

The rearrangement links TRBV28 to TRBJ2-3; D possibly corresponds to TRBD2 (6 bases). V shed 5 bases and J shed 1 base, with 16 bases lying between them. The germline V gene encodes CDR1 MDHEN and CDR2 SYDVKM. The CDR3 totals 16 residues. In DNA, the CDR3 is TGTGCCAGCAGTCTTAGCCGGAGGGCTGGCACAGATACGCAGTATTTT. Translating it yields CASSLSRRAGTDTQYF. The complete variable domain, with remaining parts taken from reference TRBV28 and TRBJ2-3, reads DVKVTQSSRYLVKRTGEKVFLECVQDMDHENMFWYRQDPGLGLRLIYFSYDVKMKEKGDIPEGYSVSREKKERFSLILESASTNQTSMYLCASSLSRRAGTDTQYFGPGTRLTVL.

The chain recombines TRBV5-6 with TRBJ2-5, with D uncertain. Germline V gene data show CDR1 as SGHDT and CDR2 as YYEEEE. V lost 0 bases to trimming and J lost 4 bases, with 10 bases between them. This CDR3 has 14 residues. CDR3 loop: CASSLGSQVETQYF. The CDR3 DNA is TGTGCCAGCAGCTTGGGGAGCCAGGTAGAGACCCAGTACTTC.

The chain is built from TRBV2 and TRBJ1-6; no definite D call. V lost 6 bases and J lost 10, with 22 bases in between. The CDR3 length is 16 residues. Germline V gives CDR1 SNHLY, CDR2 FYNNEI. CDR3 sequence (DNA): TGTGCCAGCAGAAGTTCCAGGTCTGCCCGCAGCTCACCCCTCCACTTT. Its translation: CASRSSRSARSSPLHF.

The chain is built from TRBV5-4 and TRBJ2-5; 10 nucleotides line up with TRBD1. Per germline, CDR1 SGHNT and CDR2 YYREEE (reference sequence). With V trimmed by 5 bases and J by 4 bases, 8 bases remained unmatched. The CDR3 consists of 15 residues. Here the CDR3 reads CASSFDRGLAETQYF. The CDR3 DNA reads as TGTGCCAGCAGTTTTGACAGGGGGCTTGCAGAGACCCAGTACTTC.